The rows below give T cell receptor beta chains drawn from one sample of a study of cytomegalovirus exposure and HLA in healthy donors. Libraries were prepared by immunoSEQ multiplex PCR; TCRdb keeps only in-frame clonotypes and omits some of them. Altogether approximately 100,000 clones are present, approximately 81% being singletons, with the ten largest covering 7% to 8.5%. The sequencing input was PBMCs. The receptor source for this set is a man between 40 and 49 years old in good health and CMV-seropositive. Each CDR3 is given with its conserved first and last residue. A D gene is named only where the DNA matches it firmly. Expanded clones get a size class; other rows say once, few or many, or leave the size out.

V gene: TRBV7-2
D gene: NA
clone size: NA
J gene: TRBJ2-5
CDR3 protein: CASSLLGTQETQYF
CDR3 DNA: TGTGCCAGCAGCTTGTTAGGGACTCAAGAGACCCAGTACTTC

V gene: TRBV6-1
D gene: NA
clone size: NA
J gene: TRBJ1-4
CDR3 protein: CASSAPTVGHEKLFF
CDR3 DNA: TGTGCCAGCAGTGCGCCGACGGTTGGGCATGAAAAACTGTTTTTT

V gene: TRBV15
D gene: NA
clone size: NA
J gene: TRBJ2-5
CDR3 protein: CATSRGQETQETQYF
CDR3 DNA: TGTGCCACCAGCAGAGGACAGGAGACACAAGAGACCCAGTACTTC

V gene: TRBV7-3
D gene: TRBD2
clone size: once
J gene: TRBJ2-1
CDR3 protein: CASSTGLAPSNEQFF
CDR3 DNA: TGTGCCAGCAGCACGGGACTAGCGCCGAGCAATGAGCAGTTCTTC

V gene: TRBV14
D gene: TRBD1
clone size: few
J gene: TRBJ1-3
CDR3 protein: CASSQIPGQGISGNTIYF
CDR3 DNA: TGTGCCAGCAGCCAAATTCCGGGACAGGGGATCTCTGGAAACACCATATATTTT

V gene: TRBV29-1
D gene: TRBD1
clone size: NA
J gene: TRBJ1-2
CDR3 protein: CSVEDASGQGRYGYTF
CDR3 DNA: TGCAGCGTTGAAGACGCCTCGGGACAGGGGCGATATGGCTACACCTTC

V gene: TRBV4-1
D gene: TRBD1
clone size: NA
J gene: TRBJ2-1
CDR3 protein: CASSQDRGQGPHNEQFF
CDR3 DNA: TGCGCCAGCAGCCAAGATCGGGGACAGGGTCCCCACAATGAGCAGTTCTTC

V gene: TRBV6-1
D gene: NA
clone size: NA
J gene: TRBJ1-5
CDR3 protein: CASRRTGSNQPQHF
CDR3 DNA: TGTGCCAGCAGGCGAACAGGGTCCAATCAGCCCCAGCATTTT

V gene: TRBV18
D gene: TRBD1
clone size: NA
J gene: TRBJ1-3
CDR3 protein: CASSPRPTGDFSGNTIYF
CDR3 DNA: TGTGCCAGCTCACCGCGCCCAACAGGGGACTTCTCTGGAAACACCATATATTTT

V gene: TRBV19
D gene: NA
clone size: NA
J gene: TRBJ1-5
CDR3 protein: CASSTSRGNQPQHF
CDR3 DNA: TGTGCCAGTAGTACCAGCCGAGGAAATCAGCCCCAGCATTTT

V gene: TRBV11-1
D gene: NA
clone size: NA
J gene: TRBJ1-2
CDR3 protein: CASSKDTLVRGYTF
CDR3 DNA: TGTGCCAGCAGCAAAGACACGCTTGTCCGTGGCTACACCTTC

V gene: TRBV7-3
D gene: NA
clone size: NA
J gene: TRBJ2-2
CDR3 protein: CASSLTKGTGELFF
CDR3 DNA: TGTGCCAGCAGCTTAACAAAGGGGACCGGGGAGCTGTTTTTT